This T cell receptor beta chain was identified in a study of response to subunit inactivated influenza vaccine. Via MiXCR, TCRdb re-called the RT-PCR reads, giving one row per CDR3 protein. The sample holds around 850,000 distinct CDR3 sequences, less than 20% seen once. Per the germline V gene, CDR1 is SGHRS and CDR2 is YFSETQ. The CDR3 has 16 residues. V was clipped by 0 bases and J by 5 bases; unmatched bases: 9. Study conclusions and caveats: The authors put forward the suggestion that each seasonal influenza vaccination may bring in only a limited number of new T cells.

Comments on this clonotype: Its specificity is unknown.

Specimen: PBMCs from blood, collected roughly 5 days after vaccination. V gene TRBV5-1 combines with J gene TRBJ2-5; TRBD2 matches 8 bases. The TCR was taken from a man aged 50 to 60 who received an inactivated influenza vaccine. The CDR3 DNA follows: TGCGCCAGCAGCTTGGTAGGTGCGGGAGGCAAGGAGACCCAGTACTTC. This codes for CASSLVGAGGKETQYF.